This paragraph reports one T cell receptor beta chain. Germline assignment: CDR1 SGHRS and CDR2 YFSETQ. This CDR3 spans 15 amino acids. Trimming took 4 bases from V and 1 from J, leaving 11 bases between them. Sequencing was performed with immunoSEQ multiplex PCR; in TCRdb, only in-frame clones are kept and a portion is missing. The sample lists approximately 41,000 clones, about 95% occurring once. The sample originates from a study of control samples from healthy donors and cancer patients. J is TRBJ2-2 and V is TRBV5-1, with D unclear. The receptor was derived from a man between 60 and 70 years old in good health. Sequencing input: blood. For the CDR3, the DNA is TGCGCCAGCAGCCCAGCCGGTCGGAACACCGGGGAGCTGTTTTTT. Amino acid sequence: CASSPAGRNTGELFF.